This T cell receptor beta chain came from a study of cytomegalovirus exposure and HLA in healthy donors. Findings of the study overall: When presence/absence was analysed, sequencing depth was taken to be roughly uniform across donors. Later analysis demonstrated an association between a missense DCLRE1C variant and TCR beta V- and J-gene trimming.

Germline assignment: CDR1 SEHNR and CDR2 FQNEAQ (reference sequence). The V segment lost 4 bases and the J segment 3 bases; nucleotides outside the gene matches: 6. The CDR3 has 14 residues. Comment on this clone: What it binds is unknown.

The primer mix had 60 Vbeta and 13 Jbeta primers. Generated by immunoSEQ multiplex PCR, the TCRdb table keeps only in-frame clones and is missing some. The sample has under 200,000 clones; around 80% are singletons. The sequence came from a woman in her forties in good health and CMV-seronegative. The chain carries TRBV7-9 and TRBJ2-7; TRBD1 matches 7 bases. The sample taken for sequencing was PBMCs. This CDR3 is CASSSGQDRYEQYF. In DNA, the CDR3 is TGTGCCAGCAGCTCCGGACAGGACCGCTACGAGCAGTACTTC.